Sequencing of this T cell receptor (beta chain) was carried out in a study of shared clonotypes between healthy human individuals. Study-level results: Compared with memory subsets, naive subsets generally had larger estimated richness. The sole specimen, blood, was sampled, and tissue repertoires likely differ.

Comment on this clone: Its specificity is not known.

Both subsets, CD45RA+ naive and CD45RA-negative memory, were split from the CD4+ cells. Data came from immunoSEQ multiplex PCR; TCRdb stores just in-frame clones and leaves some out. The sample comprises some 900,000 clones, around 80% of which are singletons, and approximately 1.5% rests with the top ten. The clonotype was recovered from a man between 18 and 35 years old in good health. The source material was memory CD4+ T cells sorted from blood. The sample's subset: CD45RA-negative fraction.

CDR3 residues: CASSYRAGRDYGYTF. CDR3 nucleotide sequence: TGTGCCAGCAGTTACCGGGCAGGCCGGGACTATGGCTACACCTTC. The chain is built from TRBV6-5 and TRBJ1-2; no reliable D call. The germline gives CDR1 MNHEY, CDR2 SVGAGI. The CDR3 has 15 amino acids. Trimming removed 2 bases at V and 3 bases at J, with 13 bases between.